These 11 T cell receptor beta chains came from one sample sequenced in a study of blood T cell repertoires in COVID-19. Using immunoSEQ multiplex PCR, the repertoire was profiled, and TCRdb retains in-frame clones only, with some absent. The repertoire includes fewer than 700,000 clones, around 90% of them detected once, and 7.5% to 9.5% sits in the top ten. The specimen was peripheral blood. All receptors derive from a woman between 45 and 60 years old with COVID-19, enrolled during active disease.

As to this clone: The junction departs from the called germline gene at one end, perhaps through a read error. The rearrangement joins TRBV28 to TRBJ2-3, with D perhaps matching TRBD2 (5 bases). CDR3 length: 14 residues. Per germline, CDR1 MDHEN and CDR2 SYDVKM. CDR3 region: CASSFNDRRAFENF. CDR3 nucleotide sequence: TGTGCCAGCAGTTTTAATGATCGGCGGGCTTTTGAGAATTTT.

This chain joins TRBV28 and TRBJ1-2; no firm D call. V gave up 1 base and J gave up 4 bases, with 4 bases separating them. The germline V gene encodes CDR1 MDHEN and CDR2 SYDVKM. The CDR3 covers 12 residues. The CDR3 DNA reads as TGTGCCAGCAGTTTATCTTCCTATGGCTACACCTTC. It translates to CASSLSSYGYTF.

V gene TRBV7-2 combines with J gene TRBJ1-2; 8 positions agree with TRBD1. CDR1 and CDR2 from the germline V gene are SGHTA and FQGNSA. Trimming cost V 2 bases and J 6 bases; bases outside gene matches: 2. CDR3 length equals 13 residues. The CDR3 loop is CASSLRQGNGYTF. The CDR3 nucleotides read TGTGCCAGCAGCTTAAGACAGGGGAATGGCTACACCTTC.

The rearrangement links TRBV6-5 to TRBJ1-6, with 8 nucleotides matching TRBD1. V dropped 7 bases and J dropped 9; count of bases not matched to a gene: 8. CDR3 length: 14 residues. CDR1 is MNHEY, CDR2 SVGAGI, per germline. The CDR3 DNA reads TGTGCCAGCACCAGGGGGACAGGAACTTCACCCCTCCACTTT. Encoded protein: CASTRGTGTSPLHF.

V usage is TRBV5-1 and J usage is TRBJ2-2, with 8 bases fitting TRBD1. The V segment lost 2 bases and the J segment 7 bases; nucleotides outside the gene matches: 7. This CDR3 has 15 amino acids. Germline V gene sequence: CDR1 SGHRS, CDR2 YFSETQ. The CDR3 sequence is CASSFFRGQSGELFF. As DNA, the CDR3 is TGCGCCAGCAGCTTCTTCAGGGGGCAGAGCGGGGAGCTGTTTTTT.

This chain links TRBV19 with TRBJ1-5; 9 positions agree with TRBD1. V was clipped by 6 bases and J by 5 bases; unmatched bases: 8. This CDR3 is built from 15 residues. CDR1 and CDR2 from the germline V gene are LNHDA and SQIVND (reference sequence). The CDR3 DNA reads as TGTGCCAGTAGAAGGGGGGGGGACAGGGATCAGCCCCAGCATTTT. Translated, it gives CASRRGGDRDQPQHF.

The chain has TRBV6-1 and TRBJ2-2; 8 bases map to TRBD2. V gave up 1 base and J gave up 6 bases; unmatched junction bases: 7. The CDR3 loop spans 16 amino acids. Germline V gives CDR1 MNHNS, CDR2 SASEGT. The CDR3 DNA reads TGTGCCAGCAGTGAAGTTAGCGGGGTGACTCCCGGGGAGCTGTTTTTT. Translation gives CASSEVSGVTPGELFF.

This clone has more than one count but fewer than ten. This chain links TRBV2 with TRBJ1-5; D is unresolved. V gave up 4 bases and J gave up 7 bases, with 14 bases separating them. The CDR3 runs to 14 residues. Germline CDR1 is SNHLY and CDR2 is FYNNEI. CDR3 DNA: TGTGCCAGCAGTGCGGAGGACGGTGACCAGCCCCAGCATTTT. It translates to CASSAEDGDQPQHF.

This chain joins TRBV11-2 and TRBJ2-7, with 9 bases lining up with TRBD1. Germline trimming cut 4 bases from V and 0 bases from J; bases unmatched to any gene: 7. The CDR3 covers 16 residues. Germline V gene data show CDR1 as SGHAT and CDR2 as FQNNGV. CDR3 DNA: TGTGCCAGCAGCTCACAGGGGGCGATTCCCTCCTACGAGCAGTACTTC. Amino acid sequence: CASSSQGAIPSYEQYF. Complete variable domain (other parts from reference TRBV11-2 and TRBJ2-7): EAGVAQSPRYKIIEKRQSVAFWCNPISGHATLYWYQQILGQGPKLLIQFQNNGVVDDSQLPKDRFSAERLKGVDSTLKIQPAKLEDSAVYLCASSSQGAIPSYEQYFGPGTRLTVT.

DNA of the CDR3: TGTGCCAGCAGCCCAGGGACAGCCCTCTATGGCTACACCTTC. Amino acids: CASSPGTALYGYTF. The gene calls are TRBV7-3 and TRBJ1-2, with 7 bases matching TRBD1. Germline V CDR1 and CDR2: SGHTA, FQGTGA. The CDR3 consists of 14 residues. V was clipped by 5 bases and J by 4 bases; unmatched bases: 7.

The genes are TRBV19 and TRBJ1-2; D is possibly TRBD1 (5 bases). The germline V gene has CDR1 LNHDA and CDR2 SQIVND (reference sequence). CDR3 length: 14 amino acids. Trimming pared 7 bases from V and 0 bases from J, leaving 12 bases between. CDR3 bases: TGTGCCAGTAAGATAACAGGAGCTAACTATGGCTACACCTTC. This encodes CASKITGANYGYTF.